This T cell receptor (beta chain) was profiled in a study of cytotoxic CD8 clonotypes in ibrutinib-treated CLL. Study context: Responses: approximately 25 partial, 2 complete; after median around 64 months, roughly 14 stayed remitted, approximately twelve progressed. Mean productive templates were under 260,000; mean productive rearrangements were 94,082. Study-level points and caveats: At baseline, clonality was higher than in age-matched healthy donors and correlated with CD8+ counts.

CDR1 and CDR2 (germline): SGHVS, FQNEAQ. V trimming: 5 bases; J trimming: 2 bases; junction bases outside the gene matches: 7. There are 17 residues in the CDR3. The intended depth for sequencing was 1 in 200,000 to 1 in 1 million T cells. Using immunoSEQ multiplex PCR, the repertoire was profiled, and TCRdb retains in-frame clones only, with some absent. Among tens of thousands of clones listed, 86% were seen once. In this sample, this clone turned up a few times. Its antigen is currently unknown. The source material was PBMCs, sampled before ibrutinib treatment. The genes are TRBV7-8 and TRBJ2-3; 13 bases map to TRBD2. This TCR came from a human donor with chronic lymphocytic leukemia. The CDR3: CASSQTSGRLLTDTQYF. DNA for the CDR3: TGTGCCAGCAGCCAGACTAGCGGGAGGCTCCTCACAGATACGCAGTATTTT.